This is a list of T cell receptor beta chains from one sample in a study of identical twins. TCRdb used MiXCR to reprocess the 5' RACE reads, holding one entry per CDR3 protein. The sample includes roughly 350,000 distinct CDR3 sequences, around 9% of them seen just once. The sample taken for sequencing was naive T cells sorted from blood. The origin of the receptors is a woman between 50 and 59 years old in good health. CDR3s include the opening cysteine and the closing phenylalanine or tryptophan. Each record gives: J gene, V gene, D gene, clone size, CDR3 protein, CDR3 DNA. The D gene is left open where the match is weak. Some rows mark clone size as missing; the rest say once, few, many or name a class of expanded clone.

TRBJ1-4,TRBV5-1,.,many,CASSGAGTQNEKLFF,TGCGCCAGCAGTGGGGCCGGGACACAAAATGAAAAACTGTTTTTT
TRBJ2-5,TRBV24-1,.,.,CATSARSGETQYF,TGTGCCACCAGTGCCCGGTCAGGGGAGACCCAGTACTTC
TRBJ1-2,TRBV3-1,.,many,CASSQGLGNYGYTF,TGTGCCAGCAGCCAAGGCCTCGGGAACTATGGCTACACCTTC
TRBJ1-3,TRBV2,.,few,CASSEGGHSGNTIYF,TGTGCCAGCAGTGAGGGAGGGCACTCTGGAAACACCATATATTTT
TRBJ2-1,TRBV6-5,.,few,CASSQGPSDYEQFF,TGTGCCAGCAGCCAGGGGCCATCGGATTATGAGCAGTTCTTC
TRBJ2-1,TRBV9,TRBD2,.,CASSEVGGPGNEQFF,TGTGCCAGCAGCGAGGTGGGAGGGCCAGGGAATGAGCAGTTCTTC
TRBJ2-1,TRBV5-1,TRBD1,many,CASSLDGTANEQFF,TGCGCCAGCAGCTTGGACGGGACAGCCAATGAGCAGTTCTTC
TRBJ2-5,TRBV10-1,TRBD2,few,CASSGAGERGIQETQYF,TGCGCCAGCAGTGGAGCGGGAGAGAGGGGGATCCAAGAGACCCAGTACTTC
TRBJ1-5,TRBV27,.,.,CASRPGSGEDRVRNQPQHF,TGTGCCAGCCGGCCGGGGAGCGGGGAGGATAGAGTTAGGAATCAGCCCCAGCATTTT
TRBJ1-6,TRBV30,.,.,CAWSDSSPLHF,TGTGCCTGGAGTGACTCATCACCCCTCCACTTT
TRBJ2-7,TRBV6-6,TRBD1,many,CASSSGRGRDSENAYEQYF,TGTGCCAGCAGCTCTGGTAGGGGGCGCGATTCCGAAAACGCCTACGAGCAGTACTTC